A selection of T cell receptor beta chains follows, all from one sample in a study of identifying expanded T cells in peripheral blood. Clones were sequenced by immunoSEQ multiplex PCR, and TCRdb holds only the in-frame ones, with some missing. Of under 120,000 clones in the sample, roughly 89% are singletons; the top ten hold about 15%. The sample was blood. The receptor source for this set is a person aged 18-70 years in good health. The CDR3 runs from the conserved cysteine through the conserved F or W. D genes are given only for firm matches. Size values are once, few and many counts, or a class for expanded clones, and some rows have none.

CDR3nt: TGCGCCAGCGGAACCGGGGGGGCTAGTGAGCAGTTCTTC
CDR3aa: CASGTGGASEQFF
abundance: .
d_gene: TRBD2
v_gene: TRBV4-1
j_gene: TRBJ2-1

CDR3nt: TGTGCCAGCAGCTTTACTAGCGGGGGGAGGTCAGATACGCAGTATTTT
CDR3aa: CASSFTSGGRSDTQYF
abundance: .
d_gene: TRBD2
v_gene: TRBV7-2
j_gene: TRBJ2-3

CDR3nt: TGTGCCAGCAGCCTACGACTACCTAACACCGGGGAGCTGTTTTTT
CDR3aa: CASSLRLPNTGELFF
abundance: .
d_gene: .
v_gene: TRBV7-9
j_gene: TRBJ2-2

CDR3nt: TGCGCCAGCAGCCGGGGGCGGAGTAGCTCCTACGAGCAGTACTTC
CDR3aa: CASSRGRSSSYEQYF
abundance: .
d_gene: .
v_gene: TRBV5-1
j_gene: TRBJ2-7

CDR3nt: TGCGCCAGCAGCCAAGACTTCGTGAGCTCTGGAAACACCATATATTTT
CDR3aa: CASSQDFVSSGNTIYF
abundance: .
d_gene: .
v_gene: TRBV4-3
j_gene: TRBJ1-3

CDR3nt: TGCAGCGTTGCCCCGGGACTAGCGGCCCTGCGGGGCGATGAGCAGTTCTTC
CDR3aa: CSVAPGLAALRGDEQFF
abundance: .
d_gene: TRBD2
v_gene: TRBV29-1
j_gene: TRBJ2-1

CDR3nt: TGTGCCAGCAGTTTTTACCCATCCCGACAGGGTAGAAGGGACGCAGATACGCAGTATTTT
CDR3aa: CASSFYPSRQGRRDADTQYF
abundance: .
d_gene: TRBD1
v_gene: TRBV28
j_gene: TRBJ2-3

CDR3nt: TGTGCCAGCAGGGGGGGCGGGAAAGAGACCCAGTACTTC
CDR3aa: CASRGGGKETQYF
abundance: .
d_gene: .
v_gene: TRBV28
j_gene: TRBJ2-5

CDR3nt: TGTGCCAGCAGTCAAAACGCAGGACCTGAAGCTTTCTTT
CDR3aa: CASSQNAGPEAFF
abundance: .
d_gene: .
v_gene: TRBV5-6
j_gene: TRBJ1-1

CDR3nt: TGCAGCGCCGAAGGGGGGCTAGCGGAATTATACAATGAGCAGTTCTTC
CDR3aa: CSAEGGLAELYNEQFF
abundance: .
d_gene: .
v_gene: TRBV29-1
j_gene: TRBJ2-1

CDR3nt: TGTGCCAGCGGTTATTACGAGCAGTACTTC
CDR3aa: CASGYYEQYF
abundance: .
d_gene: .
v_gene: TRBV6-5
j_gene: TRBJ2-7

CDR3nt: TGTGCCAGCAGTTTACCGGGACTGGGGGCCAAAAACATTCAGTACTTC
CDR3aa: CASSLPGLGAKNIQYF
abundance: few
d_gene: .
v_gene: TRBV28
j_gene: TRBJ2-4

CDR3nt: TGTGCCAGCAGCCCCCCGGGAGGGTCCTACGAGCAGTACTTC
CDR3aa: CASSPPGGSYEQYF
abundance: .
d_gene: TRBD2
v_gene: TRBV7-9
j_gene: TRBJ2-7

CDR3nt: TGTGCCAGCAGTTACCTCAGGGATACGCAGTATTTT
CDR3aa: CASSYLRDTQYF
abundance: .
d_gene: .
v_gene: TRBV6-6
j_gene: TRBJ2-3

CDR3nt: TGCGCCAGCAGCCGGGACACCGGCCTGAACACTGAAGCTTTCTTT
CDR3aa: CASSRDTGLNTEAFF
abundance: .
d_gene: .
v_gene: TRBV5-1
j_gene: TRBJ1-1

CDR3nt: TGTGCCAGCGGGGGCAGGGTACGAGGCACTGAAGCTTTCTTT
CDR3aa: CASGGRVRGTEAFF
abundance: .
d_gene: .
v_gene: TRBV6-1
j_gene: TRBJ1-1

CDR3nt: TGTGCCAGCAGTTCAATGACGGGGAGGAGGACTGAAGCTTTCTTT
CDR3aa: CASSSMTGRRTEAFF
abundance: .
d_gene: .
v_gene: TRBV6-5
j_gene: TRBJ1-1

CDR3nt: TGCGCCAGCAGCCAGTTCCGACAGGGGTATGGCTACACCTTC
CDR3aa: CASSQFRQGYGYTF
abundance: .
d_gene: TRBD1
v_gene: TRBV4-3
j_gene: TRBJ1-2

CDR3nt: TGTGCCAGCTCACCACAGTCTGGTAGCACAGATACGCAGTATTTT
CDR3aa: CASSPQSGSTDTQYF
abundance: few
d_gene: .
v_gene: TRBV18
j_gene: TRBJ2-3

CDR3nt: TGTGCCAGCAGTCCCCACCCTCTGGCCAACGTCCTGACTTTC
CDR3aa: CASSPHPLANVLTF
abundance: .
d_gene: .
v_gene: TRBV27
j_gene: TRBJ2-6

CDR3nt: TGTGCCAGCAGCTTACGGGATGTAAACTATGGCTACACCTTC
CDR3aa: CASSLRDVNYGYTF
abundance: .
d_gene: .
v_gene: TRBV7-2
j_gene: TRBJ1-2

CDR3nt: TGTGCCAGCAGCCGCCGACGGACAGGGAGTTTTGCAACTAATGAAAAACTGTTTTTT
CDR3aa: CASSRRRTGSFATNEKLFF
abundance: .
d_gene: TRBD1
v_gene: TRBV28
j_gene: TRBJ1-4

CDR3nt: TGTGCCAGCAGCTTACAGTTTTCAGATACGCAGTATTTT
CDR3aa: CASSLQFSDTQYF
abundance: .
d_gene: .
v_gene: TRBV7-6
j_gene: TRBJ2-3

CDR3nt: TGTGCCAGCAGCCTCGGCGCTTTCACTGAAGCTTTCTTT
CDR3aa: CASSLGAFTEAFF
abundance: .
d_gene: .
v_gene: TRBV7-9
j_gene: TRBJ1-1

CDR3nt: TGCGCCAGCAGTGAGTCCTGGCAAACCACTGAAGCTTTCTTT
CDR3aa: CASSESWQTTEAFF
abundance: once
d_gene: .
v_gene: TRBV10-2
j_gene: TRBJ1-1

CDR3nt: TGTGCCAGCAGCTCCAACTGGGGGGGAGGCAATCAGCCCCAGCATTTT
CDR3aa: CASSSNWGGGNQPQHF
abundance: .
d_gene: .
v_gene: TRBV7-2
j_gene: TRBJ1-5

CDR3nt: TGCGCCAGCAGCCAAGATAGCCAGGTTGAAAAACTGTTTTTT
CDR3aa: CASSQDSQVEKLFF
abundance: .
d_gene: .
v_gene: TRBV4-3
j_gene: TRBJ1-4

CDR3nt: TGCGCCAGCAGCCCGGAATCCTACGAGCAGTACTTC
CDR3aa: CASSPESYEQYF
abundance: .
d_gene: .
v_gene: TRBV5-1
j_gene: TRBJ2-7

CDR3nt: TGTGCCAGCAGTGGCATCCTATCCCTCCCCTACGAGCAGTACTTC
CDR3aa: CASSGILSLPYEQYF
abundance: .
d_gene: .
v_gene: TRBV6-1
j_gene: TRBJ2-7

CDR3nt: TGTGCCAGCAGCGTAAGTACCAATGAGCAGTTCTTC
CDR3aa: CASSVSTNEQFF
abundance: .
d_gene: .
v_gene: TRBV9
j_gene: TRBJ2-1

CDR3nt: TGTGCCACCAGCCCGGCCCCGGGACAGGGGTGGACCGGGGAGCTGTTTTTT
CDR3aa: CATSPAPGQGWTGELFF
abundance: .
d_gene: TRBD1
v_gene: TRBV15
j_gene: TRBJ2-2

CDR3nt: TGTGCCTGGGGGGGAACAGTCAAGAGCTCCTATAATTCACCCCTCCACTTT
CDR3aa: CAWGGTVKSSYNSPLHF
abundance: .
d_gene: .
v_gene: TRBV30
j_gene: TRBJ1-6

CDR3nt: TGTGCCAGCAGTGAACATTTAGATTACGAGCAGTACTTC
CDR3aa: CASSEHLDYEQYF
abundance: .
d_gene: .
v_gene: TRBV6-5
j_gene: TRBJ2-7

CDR3nt: TGCGCCAGCAGCCCGAGGCGGGGCGGCACAGATACGCAGTATTTT
CDR3aa: CASSPRRGGTDTQYF
abundance: .
d_gene: .
v_gene: TRBV4-3
j_gene: TRBJ2-3

CDR3nt: TGTGCCAGCAGCCAAGACAGGGGCCCCTCAAAGCAGTACTTC
CDR3aa: CASSQDRGPSKQYF
abundance: .
d_gene: .
v_gene: TRBV4-2
j_gene: TRBJ2-7

CDR3nt: TGTGCCAGCAGCTTTCCTCGGACAGGGGGCGATGGCTACACCTTC
CDR3aa: CASSFPRTGGDGYTF
abundance: .
d_gene: TRBD1
v_gene: TRBV7-2
j_gene: TRBJ1-2

CDR3nt: TGTGCCAGCAGCGGGAGGGTTTTGGCGGATACGCAGTATTTT
CDR3aa: CASSGRVLADTQYF
abundance: once
d_gene: .
v_gene: TRBV9
j_gene: TRBJ2-3

CDR3nt: TGTGCCAGCAGCTTGGAAGGGTTGGAGACCCAGTACTTC
CDR3aa: CASSLEGLETQYF
abundance: .
d_gene: .
v_gene: TRBV5-6
j_gene: TRBJ2-5

CDR3nt: TGTGCCAGTTCCACAGGGGCCGAATACCAAGAGACCCAGTACTTC
CDR3aa: CASSTGAEYQETQYF
abundance: .
d_gene: TRBD1
v_gene: TRBV19
j_gene: TRBJ2-5

CDR3nt: TGTGCCAGCAGTTACGGCGAGGGAGCCTACGAGCAGTACTTC
CDR3aa: CASSYGEGAYEQYF
abundance: .
d_gene: .
v_gene: TRBV6-5
j_gene: TRBJ2-7

CDR3nt: TGTGCCAGCAGTTATTCCGGTCGAAAATACGAGCAGTACTTC
CDR3aa: CASSYSGRKYEQYF
abundance: .
d_gene: .
v_gene: TRBV6-6
j_gene: TRBJ2-7

CDR3nt: TGTGCCAGCTCACCAGGGACTAGCGGGGGCTGGTTGGAGTTCTTC
CDR3aa: CASSPGTSGGWLEFF
abundance: .
d_gene: TRBD2
v_gene: TRBV18
j_gene: TRBJ2-1

CDR3nt: TGTGCCTGCCCGGGGTGCTCACCCCTCCACTTT
CDR3aa: CACPGCSPLHF
abundance: .
d_gene: .
v_gene: TRBV30
j_gene: TRBJ1-6

CDR3nt: TGTGCCAGCAGTTCCAACTTCATTATGGACACAGATACGCAGTATTTT
CDR3aa: CASSSNFIMDTDTQYF
abundance: .
d_gene: .
v_gene: TRBV27
j_gene: TRBJ2-3

CDR3nt: TGTGCCAGCAGTTTACGGGGCCCTCAAAAAGCGGGGGCCCAAGAGACCCAGTACTTC
CDR3aa: CASSLRGPQKAGAQETQYF
abundance: .
d_gene: TRBD2
v_gene: TRBV27
j_gene: TRBJ2-5